This T cell receptor (beta chain) is from a study of OX40 agonist ivuxolimab in advanced cancers. On the study more broadly: Mean age around 60 years, range about 23 to 80; just over 80% male. Eligibility rules accepted prior anti-PD-1, anti-PD-L1 or anti-CTLA-4 therapy, and 35% to 40% had some. General study findings and limits: Relative to CD4+ cells, CD8+ T cells on average had more expanded clones.

Concerning this clone itself: What it recognizes is unknown.

Here immunoSEQ multiplex PCR was the method, and the copy in TCRdb shows in-frame clones only, minus some. Here the sample spans more than 45,000 clones, 65% to 85% being singletons. CDR3 length: 10 residues. Germline V lookup: CDR1 MNHNS, CDR2 SASEGT. V was shortened by 4 bases and J by 7 bases, with 4 bases between the two germline ends. The specimen comprised CD4+ or CD8+ T cells sorted from blood, sampled in a trial of the OX40 agonist ivuxolimab. The sequence came from an adult with an advanced solid tumor such as melanoma, head and neck, liver or kidney cancer. The chain couples TRBV6-1 to TRBJ2-5; no firm D call. CDR3 DNA sequence: TGTGCCAGCAGTGGGGGGACCCAGTACTTC. Translated: CASSGGTQYF.